This TCR beta chain was captured in a study of T cell repertoires in cytomegalovirus infection. Turning to the study itself: CMV infection together with matching HLA type was indicated by public TCR beta signatures.

Each CDR3 protein gets one entry after TCRdb re-called the reads with MiXCR. The table lists about 68,000 distinct CDR3 sequences, around 21% of them singletons. Ten or more counts support this clonotype. The antigen remains unidentified. Germline V gene lookup returns CDR1 SGHAT and CDR2 FQNNGV. V lost 6 bases to trimming and J lost 3 bases, with 16 bases between them. There are 15 residues in the CDR3. Source material: PBMCs, sequenced either directly or after in vitro stimulation (not recorded which). The chain uses TRBV11-2 and TRBJ2-3; D may be TRBD1 or TRBD2 (6 bases each). The sequence was obtained from a human donor in good health (CMV status not recorded). Some clones in this sample may be carry-over from other donors' samples. The CDR3 loop is CASSDRGLFTDTQYF. Here the CDR3 DNA reads TGTGCCAGCAGTGACCGGGGGCTTTTTACAGATACGCAGTATTTT.